A selection of T cell receptor beta chains follows, all from one sample in a study of blood T cell repertoires in COVID-19. TCRdb keeps only in-frame clones here, not all; method: immunoSEQ multiplex PCR. The data contain roughly 120,000 clones, about 90% of them seen just once; the ten biggest clones take up around 1.9%. Input material: peripheral blood. Receptors originate from a man aged 45-60 years with COVID-19, enrolled during active disease. CDR3s include the opening cysteine and the closing phenylalanine or tryptophan. The order of the fields is J gene, V gene, CDR3 protein.

>TRBJ2-7|TRBV30
CAWSVQGKAYEQYF
>TRBJ2-3|TRBV9
CASSTGLAGLLDTQYF
>TRBJ1-1|TRBV28
CASSLHDRVVGMTEAFF
>TRBJ2-1|TRBV6-2/TRBV6-3
CASSLGLNNEQFF
>TRBJ2-3|TRBV7-2
CASSLGPRASTDTQYF
>TRBJ2-5|TRBV5-1
CASSRGLQETQYF
>TRBJ2-5|TRBV7-2
CASSLMTSGSGETQYF
>TRBJ2-1|TRBV5-4
CASSLGGLAGGLSYNEQFF
>TRBJ1-4|TRBV18
CASSPAAGTGVEKLFF
>TRBJ1-4|TRBV5-6
CASSLAGVNEKLFF
>TRBJ2-3|TRBV29-1
CSVEQGRSTDTQYF
>TRBJ2-3|TRBV7-8
CASSLVVQGDTQYF
>TRBJ2-1|TRBV6-5
CASSLSGSSYNEQFF
>TRBJ2-5|TRBV14
CASSTGLALGETQYF
>TRBJ2-7|TRBV7-9
CASSFGPGSVEQYF
>TRBJ1-1|TRBV19
CASSPRGLAAFF
>TRBJ1-5|TRBV19
CASTLGGIQPQHF
>TRBJ2-1|TRBV5-4
CASSLELAGANEQFF
>TRBJ2-1|TRBV30
CAWSYGRTGGGDEQFF
>TRBJ2-3|TRBV12-2
CASRKKRQHSTDTQYF
>TRBJ1-1|TRBV7-9
CASSLDQAITEAFF
>TRBJ2-7|TRBV14
CASSPRQGNSYEQYF
>TRBJ2-5|TRBV9
CASSVDPAGGETQYF
>TRBJ2-2|TRBV4-1
CASSQGRGGMNTGELFF
>TRBJ2-5|TRBV3-1/TRBV3-2
CASSQTSGQETQYF
>TRBJ2-5|TRBV11-2
CASREGGGEQETQYF
>TRBJ2-3|TRBV4-1
CASSRQWGGTDTQYF
>TRBJ1-4|TRBV21-1
CASSKDRVATNEKLFF
>TRBJ1-5|TRBV18
CASSPLPGEQPQHF
>TRBJ2-5|TRBV29-1
CSVATSGYQETQYF
>TRBJ1-5|TRBV18
CASSPGGNQPQHF
>TRBJ2-1|TRBV4-2
CASRRDGTSDDNEQFF
>TRBJ1-4|TRBV7-6
CASSLGQGNEKLFF
>TRBJ2-5|TRBV3-1/TRBV3-2
CASSQGAGNGETQYF
>TRBJ1-3|TRBV6-5
CASGVSGNTIYF
>TRBJ2-7|TRBV6-2/TRBV6-3
CASSYRLAGAHEQYF
>TRBJ2-3|TRBV12-3/TRBV12-4
CASRFDSTDTQYF
>TRBJ1-3|TRBV30
CAWAPGRNTIYF
>TRBJ1-1|TRBV11-2
CASSPRAQNTEAFF
>TRBJ2-1|TRBV9
CASSVAGPRNEQFF
>TRBJ1-2|TRBV5-4
CASSLANGNYGYTF
>TRBJ2-3|TRBV7-8
CASSRGPTVYTQYF
>TRBJ1-1|TRBV30
CAWSVQRNTEAFF
>TRBJ2-5|TRBV9
CASSDVEGDQYF
>TRBJ2-5|TRBV6-2/TRBV6-3
CASSQTFPGRTQYF
>TRBJ2-3|TRBV7-9
CASRGDAGVPDTQYF
>TRBJ2-1|TRBV7-2
CASSSSGRAFF
>TRBJ1-2|TRBV5-1
CASSLGQGIGYTF
>TRBJ2-3|TRBV5-6
CASSLALPAGATDTQYF